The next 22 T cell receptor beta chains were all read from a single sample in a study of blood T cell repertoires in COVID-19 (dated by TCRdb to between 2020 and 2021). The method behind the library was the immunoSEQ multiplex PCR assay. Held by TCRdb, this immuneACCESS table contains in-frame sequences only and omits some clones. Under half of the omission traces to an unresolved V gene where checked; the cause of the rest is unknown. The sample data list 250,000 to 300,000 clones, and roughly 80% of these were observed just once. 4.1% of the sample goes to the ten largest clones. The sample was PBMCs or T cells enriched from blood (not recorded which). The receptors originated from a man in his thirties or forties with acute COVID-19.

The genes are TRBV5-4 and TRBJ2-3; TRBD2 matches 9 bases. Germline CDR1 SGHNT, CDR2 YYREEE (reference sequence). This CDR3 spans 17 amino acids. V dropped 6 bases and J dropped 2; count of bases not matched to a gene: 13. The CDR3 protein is CASTQGVAGAYTDTQYF. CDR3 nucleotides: TGTGCCAGCACCCAGGGGGTAGCGGGGGCGTACACAGATACGCAGTATTTT.

In DNA, the CDR3 is TGCGCCAGCAGCTTGGTATCGAACACTGAAGCTTTCTTT. Protein: CASSLVSNTEAFF. This rearrangement joins TRBV5-1 to TRBJ1-1; D is unresolved. Between the trimmed V and J ends, which lost 0 bases and 1 base, there was a span of 4 bases. The V gene's germline CDR1 is SGHRS and CDR2 YFSETQ. The CDR3 contains 13 residues.

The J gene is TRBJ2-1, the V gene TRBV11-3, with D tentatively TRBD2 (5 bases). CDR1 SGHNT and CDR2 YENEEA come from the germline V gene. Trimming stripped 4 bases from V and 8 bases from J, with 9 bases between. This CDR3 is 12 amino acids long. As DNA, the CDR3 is TGTGCCAGCAGCTCTCTAGCTGATGAGCAGTTCTTC. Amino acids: CASSSLADEQFF.

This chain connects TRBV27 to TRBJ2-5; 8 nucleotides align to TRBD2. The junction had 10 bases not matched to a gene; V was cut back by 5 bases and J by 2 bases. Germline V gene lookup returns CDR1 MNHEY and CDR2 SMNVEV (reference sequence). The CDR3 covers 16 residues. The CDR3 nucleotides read TGTGCCAGCAGTACCCGTTTAGCGGGGACACAAGAGACCCAGTACTTC. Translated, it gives CASSTRLAGTQETQYF.

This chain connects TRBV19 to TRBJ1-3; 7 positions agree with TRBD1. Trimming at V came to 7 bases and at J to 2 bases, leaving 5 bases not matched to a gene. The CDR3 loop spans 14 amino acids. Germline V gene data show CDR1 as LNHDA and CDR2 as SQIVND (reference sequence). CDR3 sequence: CASMYRGAGNTIYF. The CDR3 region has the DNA TGTGCCAGTATGTACAGGGGTGCTGGAAACACCATATATTTT.

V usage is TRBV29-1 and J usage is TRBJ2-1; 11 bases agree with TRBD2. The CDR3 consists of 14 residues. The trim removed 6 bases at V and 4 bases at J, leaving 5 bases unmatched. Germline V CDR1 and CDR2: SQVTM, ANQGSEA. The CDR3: CSVVRTSGYNEQFF. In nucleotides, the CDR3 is TGCAGCGTCGTGAGGACTAGCGGGTACAATGAGCAGTTCTTC.

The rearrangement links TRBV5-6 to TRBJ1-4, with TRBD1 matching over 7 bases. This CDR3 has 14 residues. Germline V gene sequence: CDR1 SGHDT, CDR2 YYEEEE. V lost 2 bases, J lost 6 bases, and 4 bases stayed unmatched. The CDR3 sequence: CASSLGGADEKLFF. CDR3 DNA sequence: TGTGCCAGCAGCTTAGGGGGCGCCGATGAAAAACTGTTTTTT. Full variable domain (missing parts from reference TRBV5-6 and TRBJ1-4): DAGVTQSPTHLIKTRGQQVTLRCSPKSGHDTVSWYQQALGQGPQFIFQYYEEEERQRGNFPDRFSGHQFPNYSSELNVNALLLGDSALYLCASSLGGADEKLFFGSGTQLSVL.

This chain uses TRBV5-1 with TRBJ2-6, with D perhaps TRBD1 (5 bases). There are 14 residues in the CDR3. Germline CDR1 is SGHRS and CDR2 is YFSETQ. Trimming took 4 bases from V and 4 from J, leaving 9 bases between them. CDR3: CASSVGAGANVLTF. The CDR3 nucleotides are TGCGCCAGCAGCGTTGGGGCCGGGGCCAACGTCCTGACTTTC.

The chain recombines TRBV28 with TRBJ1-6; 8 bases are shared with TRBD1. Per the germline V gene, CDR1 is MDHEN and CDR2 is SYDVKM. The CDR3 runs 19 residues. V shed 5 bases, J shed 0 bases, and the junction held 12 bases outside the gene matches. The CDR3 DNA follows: TGTGCCAGCAGTCCGTCCCGGGACAGGTTGAGCTCCTATAATTCACCCCTCCACTTT. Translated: CASSPSRDRLSSYNSPLHF.

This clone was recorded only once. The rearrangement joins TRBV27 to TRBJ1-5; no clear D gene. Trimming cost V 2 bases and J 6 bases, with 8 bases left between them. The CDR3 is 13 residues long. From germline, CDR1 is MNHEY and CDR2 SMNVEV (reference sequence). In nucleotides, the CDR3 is TGTGCCAGCAGTTTAAAAACGGGTCAGCCCCAGCATTTT. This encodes CASSLKTGQPQHF.

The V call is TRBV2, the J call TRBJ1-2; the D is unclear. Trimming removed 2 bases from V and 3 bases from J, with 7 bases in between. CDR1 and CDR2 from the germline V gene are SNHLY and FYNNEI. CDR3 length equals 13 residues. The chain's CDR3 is CASSEKSDYGYTF. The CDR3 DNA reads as TGTGCCAGCAGTGAAAAGTCGGACTATGGCTACACCTTC.

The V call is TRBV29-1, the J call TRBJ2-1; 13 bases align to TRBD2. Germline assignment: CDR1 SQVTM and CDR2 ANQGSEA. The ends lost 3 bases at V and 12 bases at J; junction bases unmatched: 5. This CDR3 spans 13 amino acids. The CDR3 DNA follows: TGCAGCGTTGAGGGTACTAGCGGGAGGGGGCAGTTCTTC. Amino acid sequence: CSVEGTSGRGQFF.

CDR3 protein: CSGEGLAGAGEQFF. In DNA form, the CDR3 reads TGCAGCGGTGAGGGACTAGCGGGAGCGGGTGAGCAGTTCTTC. This chain uses TRBV29-1 with TRBJ2-1; 14 positions match TRBD2. There are 14 residues in the CDR3. Losses at the gene ends were 7 bases for V and 9 bases for J; bases not matched to a gene: 8. Germline CDR1 SQVTM, CDR2 ANQGSEA.

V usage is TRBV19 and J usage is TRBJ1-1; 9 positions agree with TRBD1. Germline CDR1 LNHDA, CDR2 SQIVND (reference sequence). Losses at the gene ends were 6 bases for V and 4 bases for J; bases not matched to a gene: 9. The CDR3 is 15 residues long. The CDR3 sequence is CASSPLQGAFTEAFF. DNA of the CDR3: TGTGCCAGTAGCCCTCTACAGGGGGCTTTCACTGAAGCTTTCTTT.

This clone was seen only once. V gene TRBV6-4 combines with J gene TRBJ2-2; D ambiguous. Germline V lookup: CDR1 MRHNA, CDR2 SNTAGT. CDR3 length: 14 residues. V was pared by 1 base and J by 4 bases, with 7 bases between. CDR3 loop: CASSDWSGTGELFF. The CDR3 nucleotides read TGTGCCAGCAGTGACTGGTCAGGCACCGGGGAGCTGTTTTTT.

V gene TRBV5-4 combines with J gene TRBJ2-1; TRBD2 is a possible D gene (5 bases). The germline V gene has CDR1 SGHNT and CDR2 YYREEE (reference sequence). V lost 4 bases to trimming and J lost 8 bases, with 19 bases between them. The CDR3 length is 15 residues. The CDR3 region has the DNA TGTGCCAGCAGCCGAGGGATTCGATCAGGTGATGAGCAGTTCTTC. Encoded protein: CASSRGIRSGDEQFF.

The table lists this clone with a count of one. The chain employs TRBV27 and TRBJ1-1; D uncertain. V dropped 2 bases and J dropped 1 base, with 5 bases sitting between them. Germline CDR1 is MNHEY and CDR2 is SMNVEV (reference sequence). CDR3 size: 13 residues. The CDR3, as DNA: TGTGCCAGCAGTTTAAAGCCGAACACTGAAGCTTTCTTT. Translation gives CASSLKPNTEAFF.

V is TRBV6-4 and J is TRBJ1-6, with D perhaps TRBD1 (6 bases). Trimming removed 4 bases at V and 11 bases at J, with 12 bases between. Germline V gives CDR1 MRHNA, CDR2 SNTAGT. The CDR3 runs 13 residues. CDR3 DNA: TGTGCCAGCAGTGGGACAGCGGAAACACCCCTCCACTTT. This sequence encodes CASSGTAETPLHF.

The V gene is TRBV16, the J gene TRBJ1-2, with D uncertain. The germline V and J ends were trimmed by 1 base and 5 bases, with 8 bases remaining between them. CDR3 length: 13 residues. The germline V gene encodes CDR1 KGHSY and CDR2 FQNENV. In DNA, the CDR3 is TGTGCCAGCAGCCAATTACCGCAGTATGGCTACACCTTC. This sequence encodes CASSQLPQYGYTF. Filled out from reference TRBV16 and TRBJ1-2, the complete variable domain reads GEEVAQTPKHLVRGEGQKAKLYCAPIKGHSYVFWYQQVLKNEFKFLISFQNENVFDETGMPKERFSAKCLPNSPCSLEIQATKLEDSAVYFCASSQLPQYGYTFGSGTRLTVV.

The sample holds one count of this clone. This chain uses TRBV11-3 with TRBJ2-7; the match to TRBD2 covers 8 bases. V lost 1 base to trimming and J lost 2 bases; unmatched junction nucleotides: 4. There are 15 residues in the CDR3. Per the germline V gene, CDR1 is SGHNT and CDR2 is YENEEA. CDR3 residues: CASSLGGRTTYEQYV. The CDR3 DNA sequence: TGTGCCAGCAGCTTAGGCGGGAGGACCACCTACGAGCAGTACGTC.

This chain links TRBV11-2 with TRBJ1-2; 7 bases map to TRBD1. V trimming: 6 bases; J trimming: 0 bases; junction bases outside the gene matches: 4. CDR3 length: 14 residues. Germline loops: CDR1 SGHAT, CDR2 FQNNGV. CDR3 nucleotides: TGTGCCAGCAGTCAAACAGGGGCTAACTATGGCTACACCTTC. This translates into CASSQTGANYGYTF.

Written as DNA, the CDR3 is TGTGCCAGCAGCCCAGCCGTTGGGCCTAATTCACCCCTCCACTTT. This gives the protein CASSPAVGPNSPLHF. This chain connects TRBV11-3 to TRBJ1-6; D is uncertain. Germline lookup yields CDR1 SGHNT and CDR2 YENEEA. This CDR3 is 15 amino acids long. The ends were cut back, 5 bases at V and 6 bases at J, with 14 bases in the middle.